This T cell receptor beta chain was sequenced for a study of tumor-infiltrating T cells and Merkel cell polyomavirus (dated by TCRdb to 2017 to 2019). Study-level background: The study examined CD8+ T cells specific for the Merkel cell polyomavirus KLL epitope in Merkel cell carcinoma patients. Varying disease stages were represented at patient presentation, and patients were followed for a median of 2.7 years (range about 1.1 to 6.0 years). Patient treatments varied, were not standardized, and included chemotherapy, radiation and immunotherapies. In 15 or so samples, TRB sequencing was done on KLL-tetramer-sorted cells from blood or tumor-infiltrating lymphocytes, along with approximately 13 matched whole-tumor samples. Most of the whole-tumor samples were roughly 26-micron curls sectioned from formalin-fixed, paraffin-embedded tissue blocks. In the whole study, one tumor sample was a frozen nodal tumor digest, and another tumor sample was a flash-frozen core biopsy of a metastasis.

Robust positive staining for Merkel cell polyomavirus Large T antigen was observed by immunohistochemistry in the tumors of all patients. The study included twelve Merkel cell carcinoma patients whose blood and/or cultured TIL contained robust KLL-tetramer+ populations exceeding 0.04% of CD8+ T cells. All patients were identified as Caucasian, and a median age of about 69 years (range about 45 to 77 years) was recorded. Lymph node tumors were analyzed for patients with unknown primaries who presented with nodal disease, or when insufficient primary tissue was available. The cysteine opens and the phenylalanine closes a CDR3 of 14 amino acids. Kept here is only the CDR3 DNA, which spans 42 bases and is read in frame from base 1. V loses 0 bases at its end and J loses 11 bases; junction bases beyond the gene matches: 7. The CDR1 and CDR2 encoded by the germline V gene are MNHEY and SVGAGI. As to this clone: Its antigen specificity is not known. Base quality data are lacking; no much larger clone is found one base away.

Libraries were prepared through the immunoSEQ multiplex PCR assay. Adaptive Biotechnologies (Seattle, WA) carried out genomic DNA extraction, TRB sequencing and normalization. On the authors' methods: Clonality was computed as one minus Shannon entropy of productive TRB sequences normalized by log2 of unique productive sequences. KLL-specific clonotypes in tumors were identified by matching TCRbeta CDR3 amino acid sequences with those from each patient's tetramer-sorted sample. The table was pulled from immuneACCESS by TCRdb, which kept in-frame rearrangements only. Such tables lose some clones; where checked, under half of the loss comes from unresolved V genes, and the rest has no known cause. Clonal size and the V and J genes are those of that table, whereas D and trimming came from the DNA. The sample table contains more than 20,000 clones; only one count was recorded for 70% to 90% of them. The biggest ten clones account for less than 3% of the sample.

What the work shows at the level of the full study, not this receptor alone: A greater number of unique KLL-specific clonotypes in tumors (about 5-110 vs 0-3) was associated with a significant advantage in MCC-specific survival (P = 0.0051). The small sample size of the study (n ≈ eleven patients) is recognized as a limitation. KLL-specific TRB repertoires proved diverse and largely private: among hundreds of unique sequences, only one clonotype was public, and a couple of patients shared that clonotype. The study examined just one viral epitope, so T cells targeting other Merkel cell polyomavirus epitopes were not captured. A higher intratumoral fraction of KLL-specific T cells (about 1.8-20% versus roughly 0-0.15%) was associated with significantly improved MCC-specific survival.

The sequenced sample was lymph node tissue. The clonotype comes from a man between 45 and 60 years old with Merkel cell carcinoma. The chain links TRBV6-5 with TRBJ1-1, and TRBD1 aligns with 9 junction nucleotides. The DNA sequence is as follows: TGTGCCAGCAGTTACTCGGGGGACAGGGAGGTGGCTTTCTTT. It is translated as CASSYSGDREVAFF.